The next 29 T cell receptor beta chains were all read from a single sample in a study of monozygotic twins with inflammatory bowel disease. Using the 5' RACE reads, TCRdb records one entry per CDR3 protein without DNA. Found here are about 130,000 distinct CDR3 sequences; the top ten clones hold more than 1%. The sequencing input was blood. These receptors were obtained from a human donor with ulcerative colitis or Crohn's disease, or a healthy co-twin of an affected twin (not recorded which).

CDR3 loop: CASSSQGTGELFF. The chain has TRBV11-3 and TRBJ2-2; the D gene TCRdb calls, TRBD1, cannot be checked with no DNA. This CDR3 has 13 amino acids. Per germline, CDR1 SGHNT and CDR2 YENEEA.

The chain recombines TRBV10-3 with TRBJ2-1. This CDR3 comprises 11 residues. Germline values: CDR1 ENHRY, CDR2 SYGVKD. The CDR3 here is CAISESSEQFF.

J is TRBJ2-1 and V is TRBV3-1; TCRdb calls TRBD2, which cannot be checked without DNA. Per the germline V gene, CDR1 is LGHDT and CDR2 is YNNKEL (reference sequence). This CDR3 spans 16 amino acids. CDR3 residues: CASSHFKAGEYNEQFF.

V usage is TRBV7-2 and J usage is TRBJ2-7; TCRdb selects TRBD1, and the lack of DNA leaves this call unchecked. Germline CDR1 reads SGHTA; CDR2 reads FQGNSA. The CDR3 covers 14 residues. The CDR3 sequence is CASSPGMWALEQYF.

The rearrangement uses TRBV30 and TRBJ2-2; TCRdb's D gene call, TRBD1, goes unchecked for lack of DNA. CDR3 length: 14 amino acids. Germline CDR1 and CDR2: GTSNPN and SVGIG (reference sequence). CDR3 loop: CASSGIPNTGELFF.

This chain uses TRBV30 with TRBJ1-5. The length of the CDR3 is 14 residues. CDR1 GTSNPN and CDR2 SVGIG come from the germline V gene (reference sequence). The CDR3 loop is CAWSGQNGDQPQHF.

The rearrangement joins TRBV7-9 to TRBJ2-7; TCRdb calls TRBD1, which cannot be checked without DNA. CDR1 is SEHNR and CDR2 is FQNEAQ in the germline V gene (reference sequence). The CDR3 spans 14 residues. The chain's CDR3 is CASSLTSGGSEQYF.

The genes are TRBV29-1 and TRBJ2-7; TCRdb proposes TRBD2, but this gene call is untestable without DNA. Germline CDR1 SQVTM, CDR2 ANQGSEA. The length of the CDR3 is 14 residues. This chain's CDR3 is CSVEKSQGGNEQYF.

CDR3 residues: CASGAGGPREQFF. The chain couples TRBV19 to TRBJ2-1; TCRdb reports TRBD2, a call that lacks DNA to check it against. Germline CDR1 and CDR2: LNHDA and SQIVND (reference sequence). This CDR3 spans 13 amino acids.

The chain's CDR3 is CASSFGTSGISNEQFF. V usage is TRBV5-5 and J usage is TRBJ2-1; the TCRdb call, TRBD2, lacks DNA for checking. The CDR3 contains 16 residues. Germline CDR1 is SGHKS and CDR2 is YYEKEE (reference sequence).

J is TRBJ2-3 and V is TRBV29-1. The CDR3 runs 12 residues. Germline CDR1 and CDR2: SQVTM and ANQGSEA. The CDR3 reads CSVATSTDTQYF.

V and J are TRBV19 and TRBJ2-3; TCRdb indicates TRBD1, and absent DNA this call remains unverified. The CDR3 has 14 residues. The germline V gene has CDR1 LNHDA and CDR2 SQIVND (reference sequence). CDR3 residues: CASSIGGDADTQYF.

The chain combines TRBV3-1 with TRBJ2-7; there is no DNA to check the TCRdb D call of TRBD2. This CDR3 region has 17 residues. Germline V CDR1 and CDR2: LGHDT, YNNKEL (reference sequence). CDR3 protein: CASSQGLGLAVPYEQYF.

J is TRBJ2-7 and V is TRBV28; TCRdb calls TRBD1, which cannot be checked without DNA. From germline, CDR1 is MDHEN and CDR2 SYDVKM. The CDR3 extends over 13 amino acids. The CDR3 sequence: CASTGTPQGEQYF.

The J gene is TRBJ2-5, the V gene TRBV3-1. This CDR3 has 11 amino acids. The germline CDR1 and CDR2 sequences are LGHDT and YNNKEL (reference sequence). CDR3 loop: CASSQERTQYF.

This chain joins TRBV7-9 and TRBJ1-4; TCRdb's D call of TRBD1 is untestable without DNA. Germline V gene lookup returns CDR1 SEHNR and CDR2 FQNEAQ (reference sequence). The CDR3 runs to 14 residues. CDR3 amino acids: CASSPGGTNEKLFF.

The rearrangement joins TRBV18 to TRBJ2-7; TCRdb lists TRBD1, though no DNA is available to test this call. The CDR3 extends over 11 amino acids. Per the germline V gene, CDR1 is KGHSH and CDR2 is LQKENI. The chain's CDR3 is CASSATDEQYF.

This rearrangement joins TRBV7-6 to TRBJ2-1; TCRdb proposes TRBD2, but this gene call is untestable without DNA. The germline CDR1 and CDR2 sequences are SGHVS and FNYEAQ. This CDR3 contains 16 residues. CDR3 in amino acids: CASSLAGTSGYNEQFF.

The rearrangement links TRBV5-1 to TRBJ1-1; TCRdb calls TRBD1, which cannot be checked without DNA. Germline CDR1 is SGHRS and CDR2 is YFSETQ. This CDR3 comprises 14 residues. The CDR3: CASSFGGIGTEAFF.

The chain carries TRBV5-1 and TRBJ2-7; the D gene TCRdb calls, TRBD1, cannot be checked with no DNA. The CDR3 has 13 residues. Germline V gene lookup returns CDR1 SGHRS and CDR2 YFSETQ. CDR3 loop: CASSSSGTYEQYF. The entire variable domain, with the rest obtained from reference TRBV5-1 and TRBJ2-7, is as follows: KAGVTQTPRYLIKTRGQQVTLSCSPISGHRSVSWYQQTPGQGLQFLFEYFSETQRNKGNFPGRFSGRQFSNSRSEMNVSTLELGDSALYLCASSSSGTYEQYFGPGTRLTVT.

The rearrangement joins TRBV5-1 to TRBJ1-4; TCRdb's D call of TRBD1 is untestable without DNA. Germline V gene data show CDR1 as SGHRS and CDR2 as YFSETQ. The CDR3 is made up of 15 amino acids. This chain's CDR3 is CASSLASGYNEKLFF.

This chain links TRBV30 with TRBJ1-2; TCRdb lists TRBD1, though no DNA is available to test this call. The germline V gene encodes CDR1 GTSNPN and CDR2 SVGIG (reference sequence). The CDR3 totals 13 residues. The CDR3 sequence: CAWRYGGDYGYTF.

CDR3 residues: CASSPSWDTGELFF. The chain links TRBV11-1 to TRBJ2-2. Germline V CDR1 and CDR2: SGHAT, FQDESV (reference sequence). The CDR3 has 14 residues.

The rearrangement joins TRBV12-3 or TRBV12-4 to TRBJ2-2; TCRdb's D gene call, TRBD1, goes unchecked for lack of DNA. This CDR3 is 15 amino acids long. The CDR3 loop reads CASRPSRVNTGELFF.

The V gene is TRBV13, the J gene TRBJ1-1; TCRdb's D call of TRBD1 is untestable without DNA. The germline gives CDR1 PRHDT, CDR2 FYEKMQ (reference sequence). The CDR3 totals 17 residues. This CDR3 reads CASSSLGQGIGGTEAFF.

CDR3 sequence: CAISESTRASRTDTQYF. The V call is TRBV10-3, the J call TRBJ2-3. This CDR3 region has 17 residues. Germline V gives CDR1 ENHRY, CDR2 SYGVKD.

This chain joins TRBV7-8 and TRBJ2-7. CDR3 size: 11 residues. Germline V gene data show CDR1 as SGHVS and CDR2 as FQNEAQ. The CDR3 here is CASSVDYEQYF.

The chain is built from TRBV19 and TRBJ2-7; the TRBD2 assignment by TCRdb is unverifiable without DNA. This CDR3 spans 15 amino acids. Germline lookup yields CDR1 LNHDA and CDR2 SQIVND (reference sequence). The CDR3 spells CASSMYSGTSYEQYF.

CDR3 in amino acids: CASSRGPPRNGYTF. This sequence joins TRBV12-3 or TRBV12-4 and TRBJ1-2. This CDR3 has 14 amino acids.